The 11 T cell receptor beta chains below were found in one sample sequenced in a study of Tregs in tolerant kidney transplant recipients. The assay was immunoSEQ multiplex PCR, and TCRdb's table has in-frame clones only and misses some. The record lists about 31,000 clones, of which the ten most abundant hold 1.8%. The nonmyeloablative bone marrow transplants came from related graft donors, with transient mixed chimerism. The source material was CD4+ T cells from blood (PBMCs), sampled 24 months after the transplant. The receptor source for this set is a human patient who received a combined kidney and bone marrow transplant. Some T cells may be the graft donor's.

The DNA read from the CDR3 is TGTGCCAGCAGCCCCGTTCAGAGCGATGAAAAA. Protein product: CASSPVQSDEK. The complete CDR3 sequence is CASSPVQSDEKLFF. J is TRBJ1-4 and V is TRBV7-9; D unclear. Read data end 3 residues before the CDR3 end; the end is taken from the germline J gene. The germline V and J ends were trimmed by 5 bases and 6 bases, with 13 bases remaining between them. Germline values: CDR1 SEHNR, CDR2 FQNEAQ (reference sequence). The CDR3 spans 14 residues.

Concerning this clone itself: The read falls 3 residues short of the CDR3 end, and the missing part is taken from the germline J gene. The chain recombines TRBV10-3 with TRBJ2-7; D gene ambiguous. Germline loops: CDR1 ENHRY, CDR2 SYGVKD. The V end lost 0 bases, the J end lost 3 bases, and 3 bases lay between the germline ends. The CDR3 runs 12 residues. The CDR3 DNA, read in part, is TGTGCCATCAGTGAGTCCCGCTACGAG. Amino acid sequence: CAISESRYE. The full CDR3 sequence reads CAISESRYEQYF.

The part of the CDR3 DNA that was read is TGCAGTGCTACCCAGGGCAGCTCCTACAATGAG. Translation gives CSATQGSSYNE. The CDR3 reads in full as CSATQGSSYNEQFF. The chain employs TRBV20-1 and TRBJ2-1; D possibly corresponds to TRBD1 (5 bases). The DNA ends 3 residues before the CDR3 does, and the rest of the CDR3 is filled in from the germline J gene. The V end was cut by 4 bases, the J end by 0 bases, with 10 bases between. CDR1 is DFQATT and CDR2 is SNEGSKA in the germline V gene (reference sequence). The CDR3 is 14 residues long.

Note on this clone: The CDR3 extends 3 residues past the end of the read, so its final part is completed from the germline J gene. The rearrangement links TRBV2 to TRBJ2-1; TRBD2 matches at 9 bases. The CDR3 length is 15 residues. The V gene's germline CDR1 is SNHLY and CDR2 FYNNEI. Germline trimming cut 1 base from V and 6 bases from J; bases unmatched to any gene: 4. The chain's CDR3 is CASSEETSGSNEQFF. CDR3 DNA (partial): TGTGCCAGCAGTGAAGAGACTAGCGGATCCAATGAG.

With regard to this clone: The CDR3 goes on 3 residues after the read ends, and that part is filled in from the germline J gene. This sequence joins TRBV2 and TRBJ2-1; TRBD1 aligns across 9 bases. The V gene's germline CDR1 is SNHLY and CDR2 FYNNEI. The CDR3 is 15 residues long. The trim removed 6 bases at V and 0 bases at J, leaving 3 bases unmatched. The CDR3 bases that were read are TGTGCCAGCAGGGGGACAGGGACCTCCTACAATGAG. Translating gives CASRGTGTSYNE. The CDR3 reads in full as CASRGTGTSYNEQFF.

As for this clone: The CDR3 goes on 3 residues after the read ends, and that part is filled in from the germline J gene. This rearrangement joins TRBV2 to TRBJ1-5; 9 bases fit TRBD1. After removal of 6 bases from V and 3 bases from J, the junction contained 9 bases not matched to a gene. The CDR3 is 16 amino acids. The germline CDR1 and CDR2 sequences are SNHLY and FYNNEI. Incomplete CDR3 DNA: TGTGCCAGCAGCGACCCGGGACAGGGCCCCAATCAGCCC. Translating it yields CASSDPGQGPNQP. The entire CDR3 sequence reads CASSDPGQGPNQPQHF.

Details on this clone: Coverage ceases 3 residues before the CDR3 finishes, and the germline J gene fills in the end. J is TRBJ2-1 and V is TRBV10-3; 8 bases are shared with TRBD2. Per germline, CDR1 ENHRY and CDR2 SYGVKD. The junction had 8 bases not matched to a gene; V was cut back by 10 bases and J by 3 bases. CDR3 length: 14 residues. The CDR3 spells CATGLAGLYNEQFF. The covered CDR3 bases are TGTGCCACGGGGCTAGCGGGCCTCTACAATGAG.

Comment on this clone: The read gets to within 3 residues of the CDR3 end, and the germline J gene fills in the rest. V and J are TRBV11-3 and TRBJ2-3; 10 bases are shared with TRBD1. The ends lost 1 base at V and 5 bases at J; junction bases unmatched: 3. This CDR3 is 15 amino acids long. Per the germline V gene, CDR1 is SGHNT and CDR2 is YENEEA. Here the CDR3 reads CASSLAGQGVDTQYF. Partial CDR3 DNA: TGTGCCAGCAGCTTAGCCGGACAGGGGGTAGATACG.

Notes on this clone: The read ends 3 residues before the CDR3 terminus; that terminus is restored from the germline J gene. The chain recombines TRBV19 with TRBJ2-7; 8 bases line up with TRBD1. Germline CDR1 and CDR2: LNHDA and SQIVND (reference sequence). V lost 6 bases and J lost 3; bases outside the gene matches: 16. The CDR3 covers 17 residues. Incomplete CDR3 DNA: TGTGCCAGTAGCGACGGGAAGGGACAGGCGCTCTTCTACGAG. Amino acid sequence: CASSDGKGQALFYE. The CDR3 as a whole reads CASSDGKGQALFYEQYF. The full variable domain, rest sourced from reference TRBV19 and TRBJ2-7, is DGGITQSPKYLFRKEGQNVTLSCEQNLNHDAMYWYRQDPGQGLRLIYYSQIVNDFQKGDIAEGYSVSREKKESFPLTVTSAQKNPTAFYLCASSDGKGQALFYEQYFGPGTRLTVT.

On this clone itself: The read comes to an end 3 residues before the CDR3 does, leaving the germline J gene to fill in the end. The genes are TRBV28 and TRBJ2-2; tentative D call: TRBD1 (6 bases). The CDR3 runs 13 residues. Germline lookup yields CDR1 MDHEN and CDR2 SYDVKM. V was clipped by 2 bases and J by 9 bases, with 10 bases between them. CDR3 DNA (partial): TGTGCCAGCAGTTTAATACAGGGCAGGGAG. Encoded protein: CASSLIQGRE. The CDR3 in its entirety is CASSLIQGRELFF.

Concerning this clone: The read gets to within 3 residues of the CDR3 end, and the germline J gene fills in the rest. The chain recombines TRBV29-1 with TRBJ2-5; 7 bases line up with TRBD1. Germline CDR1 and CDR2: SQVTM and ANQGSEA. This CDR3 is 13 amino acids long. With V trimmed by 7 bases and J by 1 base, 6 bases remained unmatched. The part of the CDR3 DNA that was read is TGCAGCGCGGGGACAGTTCGCCAAGAGACC. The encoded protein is CSAGTVRQET. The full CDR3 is CSAGTVRQETQYF.